The present T cell receptor (beta chain) was sequenced within a study of T cells in Graves' hyperthyroidism and ophthalmopathy. Amplification targeted TCR beta CDR3 regions from RNA transcripts. The HTBI set primed first-round TCR CDR3 RT-PCR. MiXCR was run by TCRdb on the multiplex PCR reads, yielding one entry per CDR3 protein. This sample has 490,000 or so distinct CDR3 sequences; approximately 20% occur once, and the top ten carry approximately 50%. V was pared by 0 bases and J by 4 bases, with 7 bases of the junction left unmatched. CDR3 length: 16 amino acids. Germline CDR1 SGHRS, CDR2 YFSETQ. This clonotype was seen many times. Diagnosis relied on clinical symptoms, serum thyroxine and TRAb, thyroid ultrasound and orbital computed tomography.

The origin of this receptor is a man in his forties or fifties with Graves' ophthalmopathy. The chain combines TRBV5-1 with TRBJ2-3, with 8 bases lining up with TRBD2. What was sequenced was blood. CDR3 nucleotides: TGCGCCAGCAGCTTGGACGGCGGGAGGAAGGCAGATACGCAGTATTTT. It yields the protein CASSLDGGRKADTQYF.